This T cell receptor (beta chain) was recovered during a study of immune evolution from preneoplasia to lung adenocarcinoma. The CDR3 consists of 11 residues. Germline values: CDR1 MNHNS, CDR2 SASEGT. Trimming removed 2 bases from V and 6 bases from J, with 2 bases in between. A note on this clone: The target antigen is unknown.

Overall study findings and caveats: Compared with EGFR-mutant or double wild-type lesions, KRAS-mutant nodules were more clonal. Top clone share appeared to fall from AAH through AIS, MIA, adenocarcinoma.

Generated by immunoSEQ multiplex PCR, the TCRdb table keeps only in-frame clones and is missing some. The data hold about 15,000 clones, with approximately 80% observed a single time. The sample taken for sequencing was FFPE minimally invasive lung adenocarcinoma tissue. The source is an older person with lung adenocarcinoma. The chain recombines TRBV6-1 with TRBJ1-5, with D hard to call. The CDR3 region has the DNA TGTGCCAGCAGTGAATTTCAGCCCCAGCATTTT. This codes for CASSEFQPQHF.